The 3 T cell receptor beta chains in this list originate from one sample, sequenced in a study of molecular identifiers for immune sequencing clone quantification. TCRdb re-called the PCR reads through MiXCR, storing one row per CDR3 protein. Here the sample spans hundreds of thousands of distinct CDR3 sequences, 15% to 20% being singletons. Sequenced material: naive CD8+ T cells from blood, with Jurkat cell RNA spiked in. Subset noted: FACS-sorted CD8+CD4-CCR7+CD45RA+ naive T cells. These receptors all come from a human donor in good health. Some libraries in this study had Jurkat cell RNA spiked in.

This chain links TRBV6-2 or TRBV6-3 with TRBJ2-7, with a weak D call TRBD2 (7 bases). V lost 0 bases to trimming and J lost 6 bases, with 12 bases between them. This CDR3 has 14 residues. Looked up from germline, CDR1 is MNHEY and CDR2 is SVGEGT. CDR3 sequence reads: CASSYSNGGAEQYF. The CDR3 DNA sequence: TGTGCCAGCAGTTACTCGAATGGGGGGGCCGAGCAGTACTTC.

The rearrangement joins TRBV21-1 to TRBJ1-4; TRBD1, the table's D call, lacks a check against the DNA. TRBV21-1 is tagged as a pseudogene. The CDR3 contains 16 residues. The CDR3 DNA sequence: TGTGCCAGCAGCAAAGTGGACAGACCCAACCATGAAAAACTGTTTTTT. Encoded protein: CASSKVDRPNHEKLFF.

Concerning this clonotype: A read error may be the cause here, since a much bigger clone is one base away. This chain links TRBV27 with TRBJ1-1; D gene uncertain. V dropped 7 bases and J dropped 2 bases, with 20 bases sitting between them. CDR3 length: 16 residues. The germline gives CDR1 MNHEY, CDR2 SMNVEV (reference sequence). CDR3 DNA sequence: TGTGCCAGCATCCCTTTTGTTGTCAGTAAAAACACTGAAGCTTTCTTT. Protein sequence: CASIPFVVSKNTEAFF.